This T cell receptor (beta chain) derives from a study of blood T cell repertoires in COVID-19. Study summary: The analysed material was cDNA or gDNA that came from T cells, B-cell-depleted T cells, or PBMCs.

Per the original data handling: Reference gene primer amplification yielded estimated nucleated cell counts. TCRdb's table, derived via immunoSEQ multiplex PCR, lists solely in-frame clones and lacks some. That table is the source of V, J and clone size, and D and trimming were worked out from the DNA. The profile shows 250,000 to 300,000 clones, 81% of them singletons. Germline V CDR1 and CDR2: SGDLS, YYNGEE. Deletions cut 4 bases from V and 5 bases from J, with 10 bases between. This CDR3 spans 12 amino acids. This clone was counted a few times. The sample consisted of peripheral blood. The chain has TRBV9 and TRBJ2-7; D remains unclear. The source is a woman aged 55-70 years with active or convalescent COVID-19. The CDR3 region has the DNA TGTGCCAGCAGCTCTCGACGGGACGAGCAGTACTTC. Its translation: CASSSRRDEQYF.